This T cell receptor (beta chain) derives from a study of CD8+CD57+ T cells in acquired aplastic anemia. The wider study: CD4+ and CD8+ cells, once sorted, gave DNA averaging around 3.4 ug. The average read count for CD4+ cells in healthy donors was 9 million to 14 million. Study-wide results and limits: Between the patient and control groups, CD8+ Simpson's diversity did not differ significantly.

The CDR3 spans 15 residues. Deletions cut 2 bases from V and 3 bases from J, with 13 bases between. Per the germline V gene, CDR1 is MNHNY and CDR2 is SVGAGI (reference sequence). This clonotype was seen ten or more times. What it binds is unknown. Genomic DNA acted as the template from which TCR beta VDJ combination and CDR3 sequence profiling were carried out. TCRdb redid the calling of the reads with MiXCR, one entry per CDR3 protein. This repertoire shows about 210,000 distinct CDR3 sequences, over 55% found once; its top ten account for roughly 29%. The specimen sequenced was sorted CD4+, CD8+, or CD8+CD57+ T cells (not recorded which) from PBMCs. This TCR came from a human donor in good health. This chain joins TRBV6-6 and TRBJ1-1, with D tentatively TRBD1 (6 bases). CDR3 in amino acids: CASSYVQGPHTEAFF. In DNA form, the CDR3 reads TGTGCCAGCAGTTACGTTCAGGGGCCTCACACTGAAGCTTTCTTT.